This T cell receptor (beta chain) was profiled in a study of long-term antiretroviral therapy in people with HIV (dated by TCRdb to 2022 to 2024). Background for the entire study: Collection of the earliest samples took place about a decade ahead of the 2015 WHO recommendation for immediate ART, at a time when ART was typically delayed until CD4 counts fell. Whether ART initiation and durable HIV suppression were associated with changes in peripheral blood TRB repertoire composition and diversity was tested in a retrospective serial study. A total of roughly 180 cryopreserved PBMC samples were contributed to the cohort by 30 adults with confirmed HIV infection, with samples collected serially over a mean of around 6 years (range 1-12). About 35% of the 30 participants with HIV were female. No cross-contamination during QIAcube processing was shown when test extractions of a monoclonal T-cell line were performed alongside roughly 30 polyclonal samples. Overall results and qualifications from the work: No data were available on ART adherence, viral resistance or therapy changes, limiting inferences about post-ART repertoire changes. Owing to limited PBMC availability, only the TCR beta chain was sequenced, without alpha chain pairing. The samples span the years 2004 to 2017, and the ART regimens used may be less effective than current regimens. Expanded TRB clones identified before ART initiation dominated the repertoire across all time points, though the dominance fluctuated and decreased in many PLHIV after ART. Starting ART was linked to a significant rise in TRB diversity, yet even with long-term ART the diversity remained significantly lower than in transplant donor controls. HIV repertoires had narrower CDR3 length ranges than controls, and the network structure suggested an antigen-experienced repertoire that shifted only slightly toward naive after ART. Because pre-ART samples had limited cell numbers, unsorted PBMC were profiled rather than sorted CD4+ and CD8+ T cells.

To be included, a participant needed at least one PBMC sample from before ART initiation plus at least two post-ART samples. Every participant with HIV received treatment in the United States of America. Before DNA extraction, cryopreserved samples of about 0.9-11 million PBMC were thawed and washed. At the time of the earliest PBMC sample for each participant with HIV, ages ranged from roughly 23 to 55 years. Per participant, PBMC samples came from 1-4 timepoints prior to ART initiation and 2-8 timepoints following ART initiation, for a median of 7 samples. For every participant, serial HIV viral load, CD4+ T-cell count, ART history and demographic data were obtained. Genomic DNA was extracted from unsorted PBMC with a Qiagen kit on a QIAcube, processed in batches of 12 samples. The immunoSEQ hsTCRB v3.0 assay was used at survey level resolution to sequence the TRB variable region. The targeted TRB sequencing depth was about 40,000-55,000 T-cell genomes per sample. TRB libraries were pooled and sequenced on an Illumina MiSeq using a v3 150-cycle kit. Per the source publication's procedure: Repertoire analysis was performed in R inside a reproducible Nextflow workflow that covered QC, data transformation and analysis. LymphoSeq2, an R package for exploring AIRR-Seq data, was used to implement the custom analyses. A handful of samples that produced fewer than 5000 total TRB sequences were removed, so some 190 HIV repertoires were analyzed. Among the roughly 190 retained HIV repertoires, 55 to 65 were collected before ART initiation and roughly 130 were collected after ART initiation. Repertoires were downsampled to 5000 TRB nucleotide sequences, with summary statistics averaged over 100 downsampling iterations. Only TRB sequences with CDR3 regions of at least seven amino acids were retained for analysis. Two measures captured diversity: a Shannon entropy-derived clonality score and the Gini coefficient. Repertoire networks linked the top 5000 CDR3 amino acid sequences whenever two sequences differed by an edit distance of one. GLIPH2 predicted antigen specificity groups and MHC restriction for TRB CDR3 amino acid sequences. To flag known associations with CMV, EBV, HIV or tissue antigens, CDR3 amino acid sequences were compared against VDJdb and McPAS-TCR. Pre-ART, post-ART and control groups were compared with Wilcoxon signed-rank tests and Holm-Bonferroni correction. The table was pulled from immuneACCESS by TCRdb, which kept in-frame rearrangements only. Such tables lose some clones; where checked, under half of the loss comes from unresolved V genes, and the rest has no known cause. That table supplies the V and J calls and clone size; D and trimming were determined from the DNA. Within this sample are some 47,000 clones, with around 96% of them counted one time only. Less than 3% of the sample is taken by the ten largest.

The germline V gene encodes CDR1 PRHDT and CDR2 FYEKMQ (reference sequence). The junction shows trimming of 0 bases on V and 4 bases on J, and the gene matches do not reach 5 bases of it. From the cysteine through the phenylalanine, the CDR3 covers 16 amino acids. The DNA shown is the 48-base CDR3, in frame from base 1. This clone has a single count. Its antigen remains undetermined. Base qualities were left out, and no much larger clone turns up one base away. The source of this sequence is a woman between 50 and 59 years old with HIV. The V and J segments used are TRBV13 and TRBJ2-2; 7 central bases correspond to TRBD1. The sequencing here drew on unsorted PBMCs, taken 3.7 years after starting antiretroviral therapy. The CDR3 protein sequence reads: CASSLGRRGSTGELFF. The DNA sequence reads TGTGCCAGCAGCTTAGGCCGCAGGGGGAGCACCGGGGAGCTGTTTTTT.